This T cell receptor beta chain emerged from a study of T cell responses to AZD1222 COVID-19 vaccine. Broader study findings: Only five or six AZD1222 recipients tested seropositive at baseline. Donors were mostly white British, more females; clonal diversity possibly underestimated. Vaccine-associated CD4 TCRs ranged over spike, dominating at 160-218 and 743-854. As reported, nearly half of all spike-specific TCRs target variant regions that are unmutated.

Germline values: CDR1 LNHDA, CDR2 SQIVND (reference sequence). The V end was cut by 3 bases, the J end by 4 bases, with 10 bases between. The length of the CDR3 is 14 residues. About this clone itself: Its antigen is currently unknown.

Method: immunoSEQ multiplex PCR; TCRdb's copy keeps in-frame clones and lacks some. The sample consists of approximately 80,000 clones, 80% to 90% of them appearing once. The receptor was derived from an adult in good health. Material: peripheral blood, obtained on day 0 of AZD1222 vaccination. The genes are TRBV19 and TRBJ2-1; maybe TRBD2 (7 bases). This CDR3 is CASSMGGPYNEQFF. CDR3 coding DNA: TGTGCCAGTAGTATGGGGGGGCCGTACAATGAGCAGTTCTTC.